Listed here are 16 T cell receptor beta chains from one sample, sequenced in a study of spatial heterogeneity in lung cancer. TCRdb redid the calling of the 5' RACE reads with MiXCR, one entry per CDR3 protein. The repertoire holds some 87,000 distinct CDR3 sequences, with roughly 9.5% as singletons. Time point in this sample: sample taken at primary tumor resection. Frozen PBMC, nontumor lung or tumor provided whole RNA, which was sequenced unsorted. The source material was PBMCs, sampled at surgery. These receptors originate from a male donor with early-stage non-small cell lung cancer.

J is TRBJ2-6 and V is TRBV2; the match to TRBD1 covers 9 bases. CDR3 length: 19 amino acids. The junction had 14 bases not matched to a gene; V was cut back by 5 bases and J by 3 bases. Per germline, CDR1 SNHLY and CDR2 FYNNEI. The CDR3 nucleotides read TGTGCCAGCAGTTTCTTCTCCGGGACAGGGTTAATTGGGGCCAACGTCCTGACTTTC. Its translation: CASSFFSGTGLIGANVLTF.

CDR3: CASSLWAGTNTGELFF. The CDR3 DNA follows: TGTGCCAGCAGCTTATGGGCAGGAACGAACACCGGGGAGCTGTTTTTT. V gene TRBV7-9 combines with J gene TRBJ2-2; no definite D call. The V end lost 2 bases, the J end lost 0 bases, and 10 bases lay between the germline ends. This CDR3 comprises 16 residues. Germline assignment: CDR1 SEHNR and CDR2 FQNEAQ (reference sequence).

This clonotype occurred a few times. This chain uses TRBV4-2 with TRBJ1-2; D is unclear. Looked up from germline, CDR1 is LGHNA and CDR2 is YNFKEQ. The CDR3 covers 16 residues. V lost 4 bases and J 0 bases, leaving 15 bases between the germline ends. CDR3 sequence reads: CASSPTSTEANYGYTF. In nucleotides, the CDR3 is TGTGCCAGCAGCCCAACGTCCACAGAGGCTAACTATGGCTACACCTTC.

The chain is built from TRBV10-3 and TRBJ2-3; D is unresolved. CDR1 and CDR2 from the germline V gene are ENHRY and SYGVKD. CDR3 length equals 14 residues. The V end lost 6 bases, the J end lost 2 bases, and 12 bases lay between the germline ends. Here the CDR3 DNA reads TGTGCCATCAGCAAGGGCTCGTCCACAGATACGCAGTATTTT. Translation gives CAISKGSSTDTQYF.

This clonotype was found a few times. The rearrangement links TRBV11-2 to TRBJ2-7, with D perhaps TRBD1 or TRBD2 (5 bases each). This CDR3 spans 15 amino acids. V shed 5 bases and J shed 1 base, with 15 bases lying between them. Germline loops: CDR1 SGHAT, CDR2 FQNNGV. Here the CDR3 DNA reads TGTGCCAGCAGCCCCTCCGGGACGCCTTCCTACGAGCAGTACTTC. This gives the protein CASSPSGTPSYEQYF.

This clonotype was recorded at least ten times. CDR3 sequence (DNA): TGTGCCAGCTTCCCGGAGGGCCTGTCCTACAATGAGCAGTTCTTC. Its translation is CASFPEGLSYNEQFF. The chain combines TRBV18 with TRBJ2-1; D is possibly TRBD2 (6 bases). CDR3 length: 15 residues. Germline CDR1 is KGHSH and CDR2 is LQKENI. V was shortened by 7 bases and J by 1 base, with 14 bases between the two germline ends.

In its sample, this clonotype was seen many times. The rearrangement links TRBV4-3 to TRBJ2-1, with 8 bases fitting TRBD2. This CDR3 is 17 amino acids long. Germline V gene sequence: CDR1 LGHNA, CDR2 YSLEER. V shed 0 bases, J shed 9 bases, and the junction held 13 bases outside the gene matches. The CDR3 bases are TGCGCCAGCAGCCAAGATACCCAGGCGGGGGGCTACGGTGAGCAGTTCTTC. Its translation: CASSQDTQAGGYGEQFF.

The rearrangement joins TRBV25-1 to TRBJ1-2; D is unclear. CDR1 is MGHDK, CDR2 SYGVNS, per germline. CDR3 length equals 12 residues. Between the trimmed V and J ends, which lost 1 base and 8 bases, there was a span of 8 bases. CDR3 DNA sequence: TGTGCCAGCAGTGAATGGGAGAAAGGCTACACCTTC. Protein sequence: CASSEWEKGYTF.

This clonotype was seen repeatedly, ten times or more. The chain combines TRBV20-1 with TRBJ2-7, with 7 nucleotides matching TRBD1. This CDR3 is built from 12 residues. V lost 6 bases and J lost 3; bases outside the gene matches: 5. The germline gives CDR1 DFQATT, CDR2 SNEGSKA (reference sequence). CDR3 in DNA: TGCAGTGCCGACAGGGTCGGCTACGAGCAGTACTTC. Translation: CSADRVGYEQYF.

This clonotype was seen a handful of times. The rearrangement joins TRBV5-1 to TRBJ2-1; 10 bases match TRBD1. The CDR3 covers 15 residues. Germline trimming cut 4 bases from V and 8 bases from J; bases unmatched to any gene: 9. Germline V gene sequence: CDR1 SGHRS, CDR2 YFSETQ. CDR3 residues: CASSPGTGVGHEQFF. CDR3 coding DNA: TGCGCCAGCAGCCCTGGGACAGGGGTGGGCCATGAGCAGTTCTTC.

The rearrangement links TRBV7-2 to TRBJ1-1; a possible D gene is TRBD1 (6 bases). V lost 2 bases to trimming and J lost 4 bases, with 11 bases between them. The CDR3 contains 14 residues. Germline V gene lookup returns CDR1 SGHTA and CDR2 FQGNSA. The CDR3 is CASSLNPQGTEAFF. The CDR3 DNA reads TGTGCCAGCAGCTTAAACCCACAGGGCACTGAAGCTTTCTTT. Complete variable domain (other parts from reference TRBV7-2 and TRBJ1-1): GAGVSQSPSNKVTEKGKDVELRCDPISGHTALYWYRQSLGQGLEFLIYFQGNSAPDKSGLPSDRFSAERTGGSVSTLTIQRTQQEDSAVYLCASSLNPQGTEAFFGQGTRLTVV.

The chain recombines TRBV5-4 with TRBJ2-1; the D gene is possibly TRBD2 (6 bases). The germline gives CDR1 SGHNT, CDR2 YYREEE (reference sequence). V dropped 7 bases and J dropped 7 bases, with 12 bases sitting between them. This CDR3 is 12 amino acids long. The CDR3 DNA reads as TGTGCCAGCGGGAGGTCAAGGAATGAGCAGTTCTTC. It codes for CASGRSRNEQFF.

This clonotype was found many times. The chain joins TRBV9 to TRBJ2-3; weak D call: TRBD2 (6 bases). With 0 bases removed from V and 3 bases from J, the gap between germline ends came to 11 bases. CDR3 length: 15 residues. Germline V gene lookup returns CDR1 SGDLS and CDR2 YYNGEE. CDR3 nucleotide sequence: TGTGCCAGCAGCGTAGTGGGGGGAGGAACAGATACGCAGTATTTT. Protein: CASSVVGGGTDTQYF.

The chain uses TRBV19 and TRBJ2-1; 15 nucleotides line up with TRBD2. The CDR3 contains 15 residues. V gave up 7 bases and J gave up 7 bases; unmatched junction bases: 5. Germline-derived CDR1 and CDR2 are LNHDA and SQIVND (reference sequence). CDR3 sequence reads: CASTLGTSGRNEQFF. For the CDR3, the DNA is TGTGCCAGTACCCTAGGGACTAGCGGGAGGAATGAGCAGTTCTTC.

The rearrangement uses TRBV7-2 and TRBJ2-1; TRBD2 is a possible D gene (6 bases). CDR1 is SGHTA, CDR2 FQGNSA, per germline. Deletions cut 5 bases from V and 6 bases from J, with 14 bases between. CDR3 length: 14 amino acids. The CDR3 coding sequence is TGTGCCAGCAGCCCCGGGGGAAGTCCCAATGAGCAGTTCTTC. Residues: CASSPGGSPNEQFF.

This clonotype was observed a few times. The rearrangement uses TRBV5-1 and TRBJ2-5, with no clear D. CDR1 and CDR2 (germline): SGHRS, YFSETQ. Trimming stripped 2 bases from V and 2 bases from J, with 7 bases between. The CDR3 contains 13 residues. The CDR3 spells CASSFSAQETQYF. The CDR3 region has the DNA TGCGCCAGCAGCTTCAGTGCTCAAGAGACCCAGTACTTC.